This T cell receptor (beta chain) was retrieved from a study of radiotherapy plus CTLA-4 blockade in lung cancer. Across the study: Patients showed objective responses in 18% of cases, and disease control was achieved by around 30%. Study-wide points: Best predicting response, reportedly, were early blood T cell clone dynamics, with interferon-beta.

Germline V CDR1 and CDR2: LNHDA, SQIVND (reference sequence). V lost 5 bases, J lost 1 base, and 15 bases lay in between. CDR3 length: 16 amino acids. In regard to this clone: The target antigen is unknown.

Profiled with immunoSEQ multiplex PCR; TCRdb holds only in-frame clones, not every one. This sample has around 80,000 clones, with nearly 75% found just once. The source is a human donor with non-small cell lung cancer whose response to radiotherapy plus ipilimumab could not be evaluated. This material consisted of peripheral blood, taken from a patient treated with radiotherapy plus ipilimumab. The chain employs TRBV19 and TRBJ1-3; perhaps TRBD1 as D (5 bases). The CDR3 DNA sequence: TGTGCCAGTAGTTTCTACGACAGTCAGTCTGGAAACACCATATATTTT. The encoded protein is CASSFYDSQSGNTIYF.